The 29 T cell receptor beta chains below come from one sample, sequenced in a study of blood T cell repertoires in COVID-19. Sequencing used immunoSEQ multiplex PCR; TCRdb keeps in-frame clones, though not all of them. The table shows about 190,000 clones, with 82% occurring only once. The specimen sequenced was peripheral blood. The receptors here all came from an older woman with COVID-19, enrolled during active disease.

This sequence joins TRBV28 and TRBJ1-5, with D possibly TRBD1 on 6 matching bases. V was cut by 5 bases and J by 7 bases, with 12 bases left in between. Germline V CDR1 and CDR2: MDHEN, SYDVKM. CDR3 length: 13 residues. The CDR3 sequence is CASSPTGLQPQHF. The CDR3 nucleotides read TGTGCCAGCAGTCCTACAGGGCTACAGCCCCAGCATTTT.

With respect to this clone: Just one base apart from a much larger clone, this may be a read error. J is TRBJ1-1 and V is TRBV7-2; no definite D call. The CDR3 is 14 residues long. Germline values: CDR1 SGHTA, CDR2 FQGNSA. The V end was cut by 0 bases, the J end by 0 bases, with 5 bases between. CDR3: CASSLAGVNTEAFF. Written as DNA, the CDR3 is TGTGCCAGCAGCTTAGCCGGGGTGAACACTGAAGCTTTCTTT.

The genes are TRBV6-2 or TRBV6-3 and TRBJ2-2; 9 nucleotides match TRBD1. This CDR3 has 15 amino acids. The V segment lost 5 bases and the J segment 7 bases; nucleotides outside the gene matches: 8. CDR1 and CDR2 from the germline V gene are MNHEY and SVGEGT. The CDR3: CASSLTGGAGGELFF. The DNA of the CDR3 is TGTGCCAGCAGTCTTACAGGGGGCGCCGGCGGGGAGCTGTTTTTT.

The chain is built from TRBV5-4 and TRBJ1-1; weak D call: TRBD1 (5 bases). V lost 4 bases and J lost 5, with 18 bases in between. Germline CDR1 SGHNT, CDR2 YYREEE (reference sequence). The CDR3 has 15 amino acids. In DNA form, the CDR3 reads TGTGCCAGCAGCCTAAACCACGGGCGACAGACTGAAGCTTTCTTT. Protein product: CASSLNHGRQTEAFF.

On this clone: The sample contains more than one DNA sequence encoding this CDR3. V and J are TRBV3-1 (or the pseudogene TRBV3-2) and TRBJ1-1; D ambiguous. This CDR3 region has 14 residues. CDR1 and CDR2 (germline): LGHDT, YNNKEL (reference sequence). V lost 1 base, J lost 5 bases, and 11 bases lay in between. The DNA for the CDR3 is TGTGCCAGCAGCCAAGTCGGGGTCGGTACTGAAGCTTTCTTT. It codes for CASSQVGVGTEAFF.

The chain employs TRBV7-9 and TRBJ2-3, with TRBD2 matching over 9 bases. Germline CDR1 and CDR2: SEHNR and FQNEAQ (reference sequence). This CDR3 comprises 12 residues. The ends lost 5 bases at V and 8 bases at J; junction bases unmatched: 2. CDR3 in DNA: TGTGCCAGCAGCCTTAGCGGGGGTACGCAGTATTTT. The encoded protein is CASSLSGGTQYF.

V usage is TRBV5-6 and J usage is TRBJ1-3; D gene unclear. The CDR3 runs to 15 residues. V shed 3 bases and J shed 8 bases, with 18 bases lying between them. Germline V CDR1 and CDR2: SGHDT, YYEEEE. The CDR3 loop reads CASSSPDFYKDTIYF. In nucleotides, the CDR3 is TGTGCCAGCAGCTCGCCGGACTTCTATAAGGACACCATATATTTT.

The chain carries TRBV7-2 and TRBJ2-5; TRBD2 agrees at 7 bases. Per the germline V gene, CDR1 is SGHTA and CDR2 is FQGNSA. The CDR3 has 15 residues. The J segment lost 3 bases and the V segment lost 7 bases, leaving 11 bases of the junction unmatched. The CDR3: CASTPGGGGKETQYF. In DNA, the CDR3 is TGTGCCAGCACCCCCGGCGGCGGGGGTAAAGAGACCCAGTACTTC.

The chain is built from TRBV4-1 and TRBJ2-5; TRBD1 might be the D (6 bases). CDR1 is MGHRA, CDR2 YSYEKL, per germline. This CDR3 has 16 amino acids. Trimming removed 4 bases at V and 5 bases at J, with 20 bases between. CDR3 in DNA: TGCGCCAGCAGCCCCGGCTTGGGGGCTGGGTTGGAGACCCAGTACTTC. It specifies CASSPGLGAGLETQYF.

This sequence joins TRBV2 and TRBJ1-1; weak D call: TRBD1 (5 bases). This CDR3 contains 11 residues. Germline CDR1 and CDR2: SNHLY and FYNNEI. Trimming stripped 5 bases from V and 8 bases from J, with 9 bases between. The CDR3 spells CASSLRVEAFF. The DNA for the CDR3 is TGTGCCAGCAGTCTCAGGGTGGAAGCTTTCTTT.

There are a few counts of this clone. V and J are TRBV7-8 and TRBJ1-2, with 10 bases aligning to TRBD1. Trimming took 2 bases from V and 4 from J; bases not matched to a gene: 10. Germline CDR1 and CDR2: SGHVS and FQNEAQ. There are 17 residues in the CDR3. The CDR3 here is CASSLIFRDRGSYGYTF. For the CDR3, the DNA is TGTGCCAGCAGCTTAATTTTCCGGGACAGGGGTTCCTATGGCTACACCTTC.

The V and J genes are TRBV6-5 and TRBJ2-7; 11 nucleotides align to TRBD1. Germline lookup yields CDR1 MNHEY and CDR2 SVGAGI. Trimming cost V 10 bases and J 6 bases; bases outside gene matches: 14. This CDR3 is built from 15 residues. This CDR3 reads CATRTGGASYGEQYV. CDR3 DNA: TGTGCCACAAGGACAGGGGGCGCCAGCTATGGCGAGCAGTACGTC.

This clone appeared once. The chain has TRBV14 and TRBJ2-2; 10 bases are a match to TRBD2. This CDR3 contains 15 residues. Germline lookup yields CDR1 SGHDN and CDR2 FVKESK. The trim removed 3 bases at V and 7 bases at J, leaving 5 bases unmatched. CDR3 region: CASSHLAGDLGELFF. The CDR3 DNA reads TGTGCCAGCAGCCACCTAGCGGGGGATCTCGGGGAGCTGTTTTTT.

The V and J genes are TRBV4-1 and TRBJ2-1; the match to TRBD2 covers 15 bases. V dropped 0 bases and J dropped 0; count of bases not matched to a gene: 6. In germline, CDR1 is MGHRA, CDR2 YSYEKL. The CDR3 is 20 residues long. Here the CDR3 DNA reads TGCGCCAGCAGCCAAGAGGGGACTAGCGGGAGGCCCAGCTCCTACAATGAGCAGTTCTTC. This translates into CASSQEGTSGRPSSYNEQFF.

The genes are TRBV5-5 and TRBJ2-5; TRBD1 is a possible D gene (8 bases). The germline CDR1 and CDR2 sequences are SGHKS and YYEKEE (reference sequence). Trimming removed 7 bases at V and 3 bases at J, with 25 bases between. The CDR3 runs 17 residues. The CDR3 region has the DNA TGTGCCAGCCGCCAAGGCCTGACAGGGGCGGGAGAAGAGACCCAGTACTTC. This translates into CASRQGLTGAGEETQYF.

The chain employs TRBV5-1 and TRBJ2-3; 11 bases fit TRBD2. Per the germline V gene, CDR1 is SGHRS and CDR2 is YFSETQ. The junction had 3 bases not matched to a gene; V was cut back by 0 bases and J by 3 bases. This CDR3 spans 16 amino acids. CDR3 sequence: CASSLDPSGGTDTQYF. The CDR3 DNA follows: TGCGCCAGCAGCTTGGATCCTAGCGGGGGGACAGATACGCAGTATTTT.

V is TRBV7-9 and J is TRBJ1-2; 9 nucleotides match TRBD1. The CDR3 runs to 19 residues. Germline V gene lookup returns CDR1 SEHNR and CDR2 FQNEAQ (reference sequence). The ends lost 4 bases at V and 3 bases at J; junction bases unmatched: 18. The CDR3 sequence is CASSSAPGTGYRWDYGYTF. The CDR3 DNA follows: TGTGCCAGCAGCTCCGCCCCCGGGACAGGGTATAGGTGGGACTATGGCTACACCTTC.

The rearrangement links TRBV14 to TRBJ1-5; D not certain. Germline V CDR1 and CDR2: SGHDN, FVKESK. The V and J ends lost 5 bases and 3 bases respectively, with 8 bases between them. The CDR3 is 13 residues long. CDR3 DNA sequence: TGTGCCAGCAGCATCGGGTACAATCAGCCCCAGCATTTT. Protein: CASSIGYNQPQHF.

This rearrangement joins TRBV9 to TRBJ1-1, with 7 bases matching TRBD1. CDR3 length equals 14 residues. CDR1 and CDR2 (germline): SGDLS, YYNGEE. Trimming at V came to 3 bases and at J to 1 base, leaving 3 bases not matched to a gene. The CDR3 protein is CASSGRQGNTEAFF. The CDR3 DNA follows: TGTGCCAGCAGCGGGAGACAGGGGAACACTGAAGCTTTCTTT.

The chain recombines TRBV11-3 with TRBJ2-1, with D unresolved. In germline, CDR1 is SGHNT, CDR2 YENEEA. V dropped 5 bases and J dropped 7 bases, with 21 bases sitting between them. This CDR3 contains 16 residues. The CDR3 sequence is CASSLTQQAYRNEQFF. The CDR3 DNA reads as TGTGCCAGCAGCCTTACCCAGCAGGCCTATCGGAATGAGCAGTTCTTC.

Turning to this clone: The CDR3 end shows no conserved phenylalanine or tryptophan, and so a read error is likely. Because the CDR3's place on the DNA is in doubt, the DNA is left out and the CDR3 is given as listed by TCRdb. The chain recombines TRBV28 with TRBJ1-2; TRBD1, the table's D call, lacks a check against the DNA. Germline CDR1 MDHEN, CDR2 SYDVKM. The CDR3 adds up to 13 amino acids, both ends counted. The CDR3: CASSLIRSGSVLV.

The rearrangement uses TRBV7-2 and TRBJ2-7; 9 bases are shared with TRBD2. CDR3 length: 18 residues. V dropped 0 bases and J dropped 0; count of bases not matched to a gene: 9. CDR1 and CDR2 (germline): SGHTA, FQGNSA. The DNA of the CDR3 is TGTGCCAGCAGCTTAGCCCTTAGCGGGAGTGGGCGCTCCTACGAGCAGTACTTC. It codes for CASSLALSGSGRSYEQYF.

The chain couples TRBV27 to TRBJ1-1; D not resolved. V lost 8 bases and J 6 bases, leaving 25 bases between the germline ends. Germline V gene data show CDR1 as MNHEY and CDR2 as SMNVEV (reference sequence). The CDR3 extends over 16 amino acids. In nucleotides, the CDR3 is TGTGCCAGCGTACCTTCGGGTTTCGCTCGAGGCTCTGAAGCTTTCTTT. Amino acids: CASVPSGFARGSEAFF.

The chain recombines TRBV4-2 with TRBJ2-7; D is undetermined. The germline gives CDR1 LGHNA, CDR2 YNFKEQ. Trimming cost V 0 bases and J 0 bases, with 6 bases left between them. This CDR3 has 14 amino acids. The CDR3 region is CASSQEIDSYEQYF. The DNA for the CDR3 is TGTGCCAGCAGCCAAGAGATAGACTCCTACGAGCAGTACTTC.

This chain joins TRBV7-3 and TRBJ2-3; 9 nucleotides align to TRBD2. V was pared by 0 bases and J by 4 bases, with 5 bases of the junction left unmatched. This CDR3 is built from 16 residues. Germline assignment: CDR1 SGHTA and CDR2 FQGTGA. The DNA of the CDR3 is TGTGCCAGCAGCTTAACTGGCGGGAGGGCTGCAGATACGCAGTATTTT. This encodes CASSLTGGRAADTQYF.

The chain couples TRBV3-1 (or the pseudogene TRBV3-2) to TRBJ2-1; 10 bases map to TRBD2. The CDR3 sequence is 16 residues long. Germline V lookup: CDR1 LGHDT, CDR2 YNNKEL (reference sequence). Trimming took 2 bases from V and 5 from J; bases not matched to a gene: 6. The CDR3 coding sequence is TGTGCCAGCAGCCAACCTAGCGGGGGAGTCAACAATGAGCAGTTCTTC. Protein: CASSQPSGGVNNEQFF.

The chain combines TRBV6-1 with TRBJ1-2; a possible D gene is TRBD1 (6 bases). V was clipped by 2 bases and J by 4 bases, with 14 bases between them. The germline gives CDR1 MNHNS, CDR2 SASEGT. The CDR3 is made up of 15 amino acids. The CDR3 nucleotides are TGTGCCAGCAGTGAAATCCCCGGACAGAGCTATGGCTACACCTTC. Translating it yields CASSEIPGQSYGYTF.

This chain joins TRBV6-4 and TRBJ2-6; D ambiguous. The CDR3 covers 18 residues. Trimming removed 3 bases at V and 1 base at J, with 16 bases between. Germline-derived CDR1 and CDR2 are MRHNA and SNTAGT. Here the CDR3 reads CASSDWATDRSGANVLTF. The CDR3 DNA reads as TGTGCCAGCAGTGATTGGGCCACAGATAGATCTGGGGCCAACGTCCTGACTTTC.

The V and J genes are TRBV9 and TRBJ1-2; 8 positions agree with TRBD1. This CDR3 is built from 14 residues. CDR1 SGDLS and CDR2 YYNGEE come from the germline V gene. Trimming cost V 0 bases and J 8 bases; bases outside gene matches: 6. In DNA, the CDR3 is TGTGCCAGCAGCGTAGACAGGGGGTCGGAGGGCTACACCTTC. Residues: CASSVDRGSEGYTF.